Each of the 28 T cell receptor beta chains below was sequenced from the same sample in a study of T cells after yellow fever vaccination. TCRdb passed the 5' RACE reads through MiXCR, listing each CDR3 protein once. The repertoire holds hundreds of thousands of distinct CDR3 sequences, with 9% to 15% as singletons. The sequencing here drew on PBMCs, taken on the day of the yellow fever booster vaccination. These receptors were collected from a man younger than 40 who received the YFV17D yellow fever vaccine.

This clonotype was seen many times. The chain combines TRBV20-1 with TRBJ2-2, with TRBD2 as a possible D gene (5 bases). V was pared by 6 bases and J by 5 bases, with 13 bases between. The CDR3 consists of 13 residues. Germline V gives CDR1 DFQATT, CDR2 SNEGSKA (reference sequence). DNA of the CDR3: TGCAGTGCCGCAGAGGGTTTGACCGGGGAGCTGTTTTTT. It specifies CSAAEGLTGELFF.

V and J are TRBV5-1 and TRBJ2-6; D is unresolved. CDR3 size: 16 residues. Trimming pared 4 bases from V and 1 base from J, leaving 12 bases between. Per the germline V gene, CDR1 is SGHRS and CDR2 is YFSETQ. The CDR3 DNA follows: TGCGCCAGCAGCGCGCGGATGGATTCTGGGGCCAACGTCCTGACTTTC. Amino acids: CASSARMDSGANVLTF.

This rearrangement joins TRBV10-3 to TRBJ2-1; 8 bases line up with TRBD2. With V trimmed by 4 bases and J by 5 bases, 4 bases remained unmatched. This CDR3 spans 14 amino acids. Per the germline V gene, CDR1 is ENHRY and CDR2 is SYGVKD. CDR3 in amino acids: CAISAPREDNEQFF. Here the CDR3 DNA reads TGTGCCATCAGTGCCCCGCGGGAGGACAATGAGCAGTTCTTC.

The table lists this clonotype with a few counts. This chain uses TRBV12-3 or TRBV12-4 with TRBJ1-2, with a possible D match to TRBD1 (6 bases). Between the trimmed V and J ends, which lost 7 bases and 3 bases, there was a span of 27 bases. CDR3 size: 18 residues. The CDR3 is CASTNWGLQGGEYYGYTF. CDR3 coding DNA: TGTGCCAGCACCAACTGGGGGCTACAGGGCGGAGAGTACTATGGCTACACCTTC.

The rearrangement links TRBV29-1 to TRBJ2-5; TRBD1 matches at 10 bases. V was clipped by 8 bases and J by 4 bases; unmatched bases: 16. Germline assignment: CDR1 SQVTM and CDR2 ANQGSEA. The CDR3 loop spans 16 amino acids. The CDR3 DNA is TGCAGCCTAACCGACAGGGGGCGAAGGGCGGGAGAGACCCAGTACTTC. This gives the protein CSLTDRGRRAGETQYF.

The CDR3 loop reads CASSYRLVGDTQYF. The CDR3 nucleotides are TGTGCCAGCAGTTACCGCCTAGTTGGAGATACGCAGTATTTT. This chain uses TRBV6-2 or TRBV6-3 with TRBJ2-3; D is ambiguous. V was trimmed by 2 bases and J by 5 bases, leaving 11 bases between them. The CDR3 consists of 14 residues. CDR1 and CDR2 from the germline V gene are MNHEY and SVGEGT.

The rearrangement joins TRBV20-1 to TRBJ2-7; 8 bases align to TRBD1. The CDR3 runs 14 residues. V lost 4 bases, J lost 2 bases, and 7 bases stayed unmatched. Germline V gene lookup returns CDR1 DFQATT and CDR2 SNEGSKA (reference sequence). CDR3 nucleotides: TGCAGTGCTAAAGGGACAGGCGCTCCCTACGAGCAGTACTTC. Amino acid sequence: CSAKGTGAPYEQYF.

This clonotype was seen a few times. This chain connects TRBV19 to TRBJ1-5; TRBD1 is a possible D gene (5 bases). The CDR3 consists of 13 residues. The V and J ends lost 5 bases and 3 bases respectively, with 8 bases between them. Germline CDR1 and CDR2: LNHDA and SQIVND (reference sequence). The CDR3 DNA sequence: TGTGCCAGTAGTGGGGGGTTCAATCAGCCCCAGCATTTT. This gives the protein CASSGGFNQPQHF. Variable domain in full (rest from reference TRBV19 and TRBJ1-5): DGGITQSPKYLFRKEGQNVTLSCEQNLNHDAMYWYRQDPGQGLRLIYYSQIVNDFQKGDIAEGYSVSREKKESFPLTVTSAQKNPTAFYLCASSGGFNQPQHFGDGTRLSIL.

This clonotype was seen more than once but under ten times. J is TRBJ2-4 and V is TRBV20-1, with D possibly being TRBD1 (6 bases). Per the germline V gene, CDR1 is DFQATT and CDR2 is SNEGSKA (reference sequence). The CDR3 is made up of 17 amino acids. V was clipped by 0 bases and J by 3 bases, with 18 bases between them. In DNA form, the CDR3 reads TGCAGTGCTAGAGATCGAAGGGACAAACTTCTCAAAAACATTCAGTACTTC. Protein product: CSARDRRDKLLKNIQYF.

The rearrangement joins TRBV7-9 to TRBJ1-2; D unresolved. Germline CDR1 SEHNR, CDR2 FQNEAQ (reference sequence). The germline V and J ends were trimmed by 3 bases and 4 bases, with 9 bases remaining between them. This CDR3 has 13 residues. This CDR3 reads CASSLSGTYGYTF. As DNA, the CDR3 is TGTGCCAGCAGCTTGAGTGGAACCTATGGCTACACCTTC.

In DNA, the CDR3 is TGTGCCAGCAGTTGGGGCGGGTTGAGCACAGATACGCAGTATTTT. It is translated as CASSWGGLSTDTQYF. The V call is TRBV12-3 or TRBV12-4, the J call TRBJ2-3, with D perhaps matching TRBD1 or TRBD2 (5 bases each). CDR3 size: 15 residues. V was trimmed by 4 bases and J by 0 bases, leaving 11 bases between them.

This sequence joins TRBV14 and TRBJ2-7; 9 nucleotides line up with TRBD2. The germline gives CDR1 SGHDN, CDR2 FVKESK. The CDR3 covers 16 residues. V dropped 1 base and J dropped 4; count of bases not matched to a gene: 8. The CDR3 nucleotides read TGTGCCAGCAGCCAAGGGGTAGCGGGAGAATTGTACGAGCAGTACTTC. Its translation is CASSQGVAGELYEQYF.

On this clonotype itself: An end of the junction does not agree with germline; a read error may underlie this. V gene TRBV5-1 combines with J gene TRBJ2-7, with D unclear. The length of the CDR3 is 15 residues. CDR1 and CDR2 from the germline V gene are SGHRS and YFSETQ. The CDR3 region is CASGLVSGYSYEQYF. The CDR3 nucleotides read TGCGCCAGCGGCTTGGTCTCTGGCTACTCCTACGAGCAGTACTTC.

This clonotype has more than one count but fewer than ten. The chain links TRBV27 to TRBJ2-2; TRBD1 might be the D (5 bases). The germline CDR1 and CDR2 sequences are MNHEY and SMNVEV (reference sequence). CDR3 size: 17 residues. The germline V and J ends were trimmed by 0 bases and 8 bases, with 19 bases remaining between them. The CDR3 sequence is CASSLSQASVNRGELFF. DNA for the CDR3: TGTGCCAGCAGTTTATCACAGGCCTCGGTAAATCGAGGGGAGCTGTTTTTT.

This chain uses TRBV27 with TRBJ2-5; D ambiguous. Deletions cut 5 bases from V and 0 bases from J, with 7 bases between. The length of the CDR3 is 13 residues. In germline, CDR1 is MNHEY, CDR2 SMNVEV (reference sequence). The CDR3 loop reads CASSPWYQETQYF. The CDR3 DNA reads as TGTGCCAGCAGTCCTTGGTACCAAGAGACCCAGTACTTC.

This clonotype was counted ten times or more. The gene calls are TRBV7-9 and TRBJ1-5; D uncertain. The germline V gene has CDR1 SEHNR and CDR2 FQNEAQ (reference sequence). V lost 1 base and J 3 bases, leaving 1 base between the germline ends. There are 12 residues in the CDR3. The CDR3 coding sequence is TGTGCCAGCAGCTTAGACAATCAGCCCCAGCATTTT. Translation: CASSLDNQPQHF.

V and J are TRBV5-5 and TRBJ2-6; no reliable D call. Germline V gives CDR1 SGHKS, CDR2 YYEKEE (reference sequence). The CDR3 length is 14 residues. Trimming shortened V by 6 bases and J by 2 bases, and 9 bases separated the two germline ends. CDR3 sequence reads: CASKGEPGANVLTF. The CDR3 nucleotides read TGTGCCAGCAAAGGCGAACCTGGGGCCAACGTCCTGACTTTC.

The CDR3 protein is CASSTIRRGLLTPLGYNEQFF. CDR3 nucleotides: TGTGCCAGCAGTACAATCCGCAGGGGGCTTCTTACACCCCTCGGGTACAATGAGCAGTTCTTC. The chain joins TRBV6-2 or TRBV6-3 to TRBJ2-1, with 8 bases fitting TRBD1. With V trimmed by 5 bases and J by 4 bases, 25 bases remained unmatched. Germline CDR1 is MNHEY and CDR2 is SVGEGT. The CDR3 consists of 21 residues.

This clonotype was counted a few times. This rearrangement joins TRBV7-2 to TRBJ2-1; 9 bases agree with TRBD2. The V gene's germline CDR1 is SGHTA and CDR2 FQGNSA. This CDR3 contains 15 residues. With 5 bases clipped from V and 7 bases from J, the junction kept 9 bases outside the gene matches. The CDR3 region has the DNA TGTGCCAGCAGCGGTAGCGGGAGTAGGGTGAATGAGCAGTTCTTC. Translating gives CASSGSGSRVNEQFF.

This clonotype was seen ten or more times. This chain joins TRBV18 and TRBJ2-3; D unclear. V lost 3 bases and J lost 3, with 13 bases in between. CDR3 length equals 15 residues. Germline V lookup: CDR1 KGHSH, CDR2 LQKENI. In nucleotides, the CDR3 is TGTGCCAGCTCACCCCCGTCGCGACCAACAGATACGCAGTATTTT. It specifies CASSPPSRPTDTQYF.

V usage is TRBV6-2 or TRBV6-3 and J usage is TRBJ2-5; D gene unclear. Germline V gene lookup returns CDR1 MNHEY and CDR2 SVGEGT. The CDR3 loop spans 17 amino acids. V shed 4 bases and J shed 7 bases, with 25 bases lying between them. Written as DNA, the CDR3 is TGTGCCAGCAGTTCTACGGCGGTTGGACCAACCCCAGGGACCCAGTACTTC. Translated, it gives CASSSTAVGPTPGTQYF.

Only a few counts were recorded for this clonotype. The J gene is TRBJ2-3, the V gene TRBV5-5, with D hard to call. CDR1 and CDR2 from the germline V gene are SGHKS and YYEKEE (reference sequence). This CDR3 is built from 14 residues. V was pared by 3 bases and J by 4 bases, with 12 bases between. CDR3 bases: TGTGCCAGCAGCTCCCGGTGGAGTCCAGATACGCAGTATTTT. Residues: CASSSRWSPDTQYF.

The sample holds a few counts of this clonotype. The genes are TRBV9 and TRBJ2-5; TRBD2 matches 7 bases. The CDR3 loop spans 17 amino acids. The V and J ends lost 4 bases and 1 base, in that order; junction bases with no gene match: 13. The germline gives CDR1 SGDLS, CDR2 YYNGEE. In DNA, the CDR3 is TGTGCCAGCAGCCCGAGGGGAGCGGGGCTACTCCAAGAGACCCAGTACTTC. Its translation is CASSPRGAGLLQETQYF.

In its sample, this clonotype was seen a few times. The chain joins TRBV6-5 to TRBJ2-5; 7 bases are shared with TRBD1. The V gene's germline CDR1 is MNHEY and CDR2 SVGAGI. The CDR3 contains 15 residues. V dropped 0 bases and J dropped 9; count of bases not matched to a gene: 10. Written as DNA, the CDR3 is TGTGCCAGCAGTTACTCGGGCCAGGGGGTGCGGGCCCAGTACTTC. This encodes CASSYSGQGVRAQYF.

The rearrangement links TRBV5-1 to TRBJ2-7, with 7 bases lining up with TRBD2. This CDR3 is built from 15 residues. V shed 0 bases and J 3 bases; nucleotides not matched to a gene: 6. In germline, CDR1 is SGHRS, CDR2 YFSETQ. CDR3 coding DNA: TGCGCCAGCAGCTTGGGACTAGCAGCCTACTACGAGCAGTACTTC. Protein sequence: CASSLGLAAYYEQYF.

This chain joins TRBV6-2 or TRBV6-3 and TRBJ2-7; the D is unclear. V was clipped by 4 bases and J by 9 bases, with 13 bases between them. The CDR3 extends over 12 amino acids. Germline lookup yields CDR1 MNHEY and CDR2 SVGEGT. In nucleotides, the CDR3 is TGTGCCAGCAGTTTCGGAGCCCCTCTGCAGTACTTC. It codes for CASSFGAPLQYF.

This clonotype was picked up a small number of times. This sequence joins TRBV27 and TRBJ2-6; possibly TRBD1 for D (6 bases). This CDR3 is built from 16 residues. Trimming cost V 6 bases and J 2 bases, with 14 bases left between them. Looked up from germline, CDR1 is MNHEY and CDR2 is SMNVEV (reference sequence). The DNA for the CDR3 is TGTGCCAGCAGCCGAGGAACAGGGCCTGGGGCCAACGTCCTGACTTTC. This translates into CASSRGTGPGANVLTF.

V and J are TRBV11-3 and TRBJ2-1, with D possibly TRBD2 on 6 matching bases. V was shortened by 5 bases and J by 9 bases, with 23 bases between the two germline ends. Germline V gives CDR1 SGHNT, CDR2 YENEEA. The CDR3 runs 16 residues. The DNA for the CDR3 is TGTGCCAGCAGCCTTCCTACTGGGGGGACGGCAGGTGAGCAGTTCTTC. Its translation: CASSLPTGGTAGEQFF. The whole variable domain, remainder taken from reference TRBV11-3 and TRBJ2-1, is EAGVVQSPRYKIIEKKQPVAFWCNPISGHNTLYWYLQNLGQGPELLIRYENEEAVDDSQLPKDRFSAERLKGVDSTLKIQPAELGDSAVYLCASSLPTGGTAGEQFFGPGTRLTVL.